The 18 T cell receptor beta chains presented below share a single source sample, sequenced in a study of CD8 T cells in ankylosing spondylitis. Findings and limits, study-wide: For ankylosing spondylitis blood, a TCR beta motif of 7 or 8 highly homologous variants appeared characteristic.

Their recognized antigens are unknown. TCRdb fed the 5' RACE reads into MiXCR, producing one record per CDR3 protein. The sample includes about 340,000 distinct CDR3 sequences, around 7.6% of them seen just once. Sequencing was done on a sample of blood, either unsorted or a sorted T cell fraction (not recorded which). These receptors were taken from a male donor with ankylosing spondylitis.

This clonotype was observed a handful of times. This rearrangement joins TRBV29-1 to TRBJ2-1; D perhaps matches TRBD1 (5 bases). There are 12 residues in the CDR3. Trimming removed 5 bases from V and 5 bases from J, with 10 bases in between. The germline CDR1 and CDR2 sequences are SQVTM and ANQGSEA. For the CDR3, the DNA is TGCAGCGTTTCGTGGACAAACAATGAGCAGTTCTTC. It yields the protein CSVSWTNNEQFF.

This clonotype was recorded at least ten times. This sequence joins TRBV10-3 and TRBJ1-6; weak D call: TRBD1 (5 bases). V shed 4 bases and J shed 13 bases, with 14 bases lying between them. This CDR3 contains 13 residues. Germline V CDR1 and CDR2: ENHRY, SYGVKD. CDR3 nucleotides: TGTGCCATCAGTGGCGGGGCCGGCTACCCCCTCCACTTT. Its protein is CAISGGAGYPLHF.

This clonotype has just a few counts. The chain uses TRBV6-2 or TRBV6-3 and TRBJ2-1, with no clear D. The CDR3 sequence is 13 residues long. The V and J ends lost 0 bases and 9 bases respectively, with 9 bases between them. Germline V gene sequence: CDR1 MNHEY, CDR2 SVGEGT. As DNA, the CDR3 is TGTGCCAGCAGTTACTCGCATCGGGCTGAGCAGTTCTTC. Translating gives CASSYSHRAEQFF.

The CDR3, as DNA: TGTGCCAGCAGTTCGTTCGGGGAGCTGTTTTTT. It translates to CASSSFGELFF. This chain uses TRBV3-1 with TRBJ2-2; unclear D gene. The CDR3 consists of 11 residues. The V gene's germline CDR1 is LGHDT and CDR2 YNNKEL (reference sequence). The V gene lost 6 bases and the J gene lost 7 bases, with 6 bases spanning the gap.

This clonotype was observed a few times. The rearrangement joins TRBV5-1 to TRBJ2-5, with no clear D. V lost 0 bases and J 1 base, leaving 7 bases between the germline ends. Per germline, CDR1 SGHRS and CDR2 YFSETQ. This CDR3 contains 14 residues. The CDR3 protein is CASSLDTPQETQYF. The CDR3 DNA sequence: TGCGCCAGCAGCTTGGATACACCCCAAGAGACCCAGTACTTC.

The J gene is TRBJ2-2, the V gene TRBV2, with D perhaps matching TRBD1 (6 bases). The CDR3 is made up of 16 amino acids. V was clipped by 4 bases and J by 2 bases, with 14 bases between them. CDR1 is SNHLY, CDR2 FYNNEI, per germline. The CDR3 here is CASSGTALFNTGELFF. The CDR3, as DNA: TGTGCCAGCAGTGGGACAGCACTTTTTAACACCGGGGAGCTGTTTTTT.

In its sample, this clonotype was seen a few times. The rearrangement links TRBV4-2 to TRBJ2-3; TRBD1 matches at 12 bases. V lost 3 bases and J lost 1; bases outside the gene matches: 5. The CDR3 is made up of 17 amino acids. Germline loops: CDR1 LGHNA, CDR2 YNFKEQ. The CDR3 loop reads CASSQAGTGGRTDTQYF. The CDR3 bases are TGTGCCAGCAGCCAGGCCGGGACAGGGGGCCGCACAGATACGCAGTATTTT.

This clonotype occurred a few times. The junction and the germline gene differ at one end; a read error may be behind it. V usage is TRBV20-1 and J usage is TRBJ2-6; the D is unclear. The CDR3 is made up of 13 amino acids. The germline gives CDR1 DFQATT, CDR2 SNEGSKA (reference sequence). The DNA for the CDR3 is TGCAGTGCCAGAGGACCCGGGGCCAACGTCCTGACTTTC. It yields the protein CSARGPGANVLTF.

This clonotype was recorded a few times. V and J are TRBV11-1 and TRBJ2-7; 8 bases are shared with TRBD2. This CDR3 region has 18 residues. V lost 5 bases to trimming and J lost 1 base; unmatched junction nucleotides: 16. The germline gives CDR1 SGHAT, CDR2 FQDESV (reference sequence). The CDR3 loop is CASSPPTPGLDLSYEQYF. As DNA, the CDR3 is TGTGCCAGCAGCCCACCTACACCGGGACTAGATTTATCCTACGAGCAGTACTTC.

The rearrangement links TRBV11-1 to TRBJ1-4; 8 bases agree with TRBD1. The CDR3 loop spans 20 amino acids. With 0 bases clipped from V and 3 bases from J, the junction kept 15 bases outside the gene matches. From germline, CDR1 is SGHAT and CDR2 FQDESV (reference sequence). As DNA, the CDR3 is TGTGCCAGCAGCTTAGCGAGGACAGGGAGTTTTAATCGGCCTAATGAAAAACTGTTTTTT. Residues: CASSLARTGSFNRPNEKLFF.

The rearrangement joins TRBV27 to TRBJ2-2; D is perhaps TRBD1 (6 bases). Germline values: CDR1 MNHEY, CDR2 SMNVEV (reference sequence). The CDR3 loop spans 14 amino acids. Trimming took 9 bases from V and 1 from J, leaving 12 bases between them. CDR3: CASARTENTGELFF. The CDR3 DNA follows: TGTGCCAGTGCCAGGACAGAGAACACCGGGGAGCTGTTTTTT.

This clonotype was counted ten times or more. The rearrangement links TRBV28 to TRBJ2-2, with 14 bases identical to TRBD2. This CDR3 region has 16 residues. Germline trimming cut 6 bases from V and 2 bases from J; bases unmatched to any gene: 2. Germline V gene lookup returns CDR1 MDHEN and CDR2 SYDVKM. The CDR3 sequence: CASSGLAGGNTGELFF. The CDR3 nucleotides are TGTGCCAGCAGCGGACTAGCGGGAGGAAACACCGGGGAGCTGTTTTTT. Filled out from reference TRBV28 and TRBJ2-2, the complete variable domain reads DVKVTQSSRYLVKRTGEKVFLECVQDMDHENMFWYRQDPGLGLRLIYFSYDVKMKEKGDIPEGYSVSREKKERFSLILESASTNQTSMYLCASSGLAGGNTGELFFGEGSRLTVL.

CDR3 DNA sequence: TGTGCCATCAGTGAGCCAGACAGTCCGGAGACCCAGTACTTC. Translated, it gives CAISEPDSPETQYF. The chain joins TRBV10-3 to TRBJ2-5, with D tentatively TRBD1 (5 bases). Germline values: CDR1 ENHRY, CDR2 SYGVKD. The CDR3 length is 14 residues. V lost 2 bases and J 5 bases, leaving 12 bases between the germline ends.

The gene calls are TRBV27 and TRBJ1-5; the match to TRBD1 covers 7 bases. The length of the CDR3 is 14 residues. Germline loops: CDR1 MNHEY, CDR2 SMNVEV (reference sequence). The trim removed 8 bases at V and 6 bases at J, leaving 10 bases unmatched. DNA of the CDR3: TGTGCCAGCGCCCAGGGGGGGGCCTTTCAGCCCCAGCATTTT. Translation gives CASAQGGAFQPQHF.

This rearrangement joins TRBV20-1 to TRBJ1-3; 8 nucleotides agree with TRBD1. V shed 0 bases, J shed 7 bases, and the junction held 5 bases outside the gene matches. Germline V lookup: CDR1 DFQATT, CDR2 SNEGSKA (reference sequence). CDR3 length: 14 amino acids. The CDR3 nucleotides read TGCAGTGCTAGAGATTCCGCAGGGGGCAACACCATATATTTT. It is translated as CSARDSAGGNTIYF.

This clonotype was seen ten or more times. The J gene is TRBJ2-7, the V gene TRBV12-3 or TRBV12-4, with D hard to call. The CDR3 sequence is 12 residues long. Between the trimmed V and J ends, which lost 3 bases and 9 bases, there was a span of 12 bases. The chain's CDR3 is CASSFPDRPQYF. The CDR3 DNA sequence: TGTGCCAGCAGTTTCCCGGACCGCCCGCAGTACTTC.

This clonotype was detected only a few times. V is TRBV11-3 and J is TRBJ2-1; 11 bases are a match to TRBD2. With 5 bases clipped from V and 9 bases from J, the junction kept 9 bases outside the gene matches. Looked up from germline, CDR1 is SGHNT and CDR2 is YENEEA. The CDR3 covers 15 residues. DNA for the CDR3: TGTGCCAGCAGCCGTAGACTAGCGGGAACTTTTGAGCAGTTCTTC. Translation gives CASSRRLAGTFEQFF. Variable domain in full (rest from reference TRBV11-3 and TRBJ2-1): EAGVVQSPRYKIIEKKQPVAFWCNPISGHNTLYWYLQNLGQGPELLIRYENEEAVDDSQLPKDRFSAERLKGVDSTLKIQPAELGDSAVYLCASSRRLAGTFEQFFGPGTRLTVL.

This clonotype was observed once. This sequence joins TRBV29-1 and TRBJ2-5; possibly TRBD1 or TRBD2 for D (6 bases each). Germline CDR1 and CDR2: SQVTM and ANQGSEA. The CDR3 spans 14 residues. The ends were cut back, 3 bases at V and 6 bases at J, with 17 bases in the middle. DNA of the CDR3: TGCAGCGTTGAGAGTTGGCTAGGGGGGAAGACCCAGTACTTC. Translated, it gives CSVESWLGGKTQYF.